Reported below is one T cell receptor beta chain. Its antigen is currently unknown. This specimen comes from a study of cytomegalovirus exposure and HLA in healthy donors. Study-wide findings and caveats: There were a few CMV-associated chains whose specificity for CMV antigens was confirmed in vitro. Cytomegalovirus status was reportedly diagnosed by the classifier with high sensitivity and specificity. Some TCR beta chains (roughly 160 of them) were listed as cytomegalovirus-associated.

TCRdb's copy holds only in-frame clones and misses some; the assay was immunoSEQ multiplex PCR. The sample records roughly 300,000 clones, 70% to 90% being singletons. The CDR3 runs to 15 residues. In germline, CDR1 is LNHNV, CDR2 YYDKDF (reference sequence). The V and J ends lost 3 bases and 7 bases respectively, with 19 bases between them. The donors were members of the validation cohort comprising approximately 110 subjects, separate from the roughly 700-subject first cohort. Sequencing was carried out using PBMCs. This clonotype originated in a woman aged 18-30 years in good health and CMV-seronegative. V gene TRBV15 combines with J gene TRBJ2-7; D might be TRBD2 (6 bases). CDR3 sequence (DNA): TGTGCCACCAGCAGGGACGGGAGACGGTCGGGAGAGCAGTACTTC. Its translation: CATSRDGRRSGEQYF.